This T cell receptor beta chain comes out of a study of T cells in Graves' hyperthyroidism and ophthalmopathy. A note on this clonotype: What it binds is unknown.

Germline CDR1 KGHSH, CDR2 LQKENI. The CDR3 contains 15 residues. Trimming shortened V by 4 bases and J by 6 bases, and 18 bases separated the two germline ends. Amplification yielded TCR beta CDR3 regions, with RNA transcripts as the source. The HTBI primer set was used in a first-round RT-PCR of the TCR CDR3. TCRdb processed the multiplex PCR reads anew with MiXCR; each CDR3 protein has one entry. The table lists approximately 700,000 distinct CDR3 sequences, around 17% of them singletons. Study-level findings and limits: The authors' 13 V-J model separated ophthalmopathy from stable hyperthyroidism. In blood, most of the thyroid clonotypes expanded above 0.001 were also present.

Sequenced input: blood. J is TRBJ1-1 and V is TRBV18, with unresolved D. The receptor's source is a man aged 18-30 years with Graves' hyperthyroidism. The CDR3: CASSLYSGSYPEAFF. The CDR3 nucleotides read TGTGCCAGCTCACTTTATTCGGGGTCATACCCTGAAGCTTTCTTT.